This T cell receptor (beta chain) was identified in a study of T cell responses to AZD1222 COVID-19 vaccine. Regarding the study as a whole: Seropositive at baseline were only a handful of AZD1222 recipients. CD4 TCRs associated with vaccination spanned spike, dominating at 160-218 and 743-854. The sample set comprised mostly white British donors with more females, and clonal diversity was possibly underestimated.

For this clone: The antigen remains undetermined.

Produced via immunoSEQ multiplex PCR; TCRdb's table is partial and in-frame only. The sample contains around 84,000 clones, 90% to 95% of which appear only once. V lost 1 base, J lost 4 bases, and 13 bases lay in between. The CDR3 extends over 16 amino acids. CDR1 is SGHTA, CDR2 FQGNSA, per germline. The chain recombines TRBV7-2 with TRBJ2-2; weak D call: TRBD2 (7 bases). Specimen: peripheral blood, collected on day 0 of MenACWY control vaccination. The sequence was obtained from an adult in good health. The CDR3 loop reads CASSLGGGRTTGELFF. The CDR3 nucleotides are TGTGCCAGCAGCTTAGGGGGGGGGCGCACCACCGGGGAGCTGTTTTTT.